A single sample gave rise to the 26 T cell receptor beta chains below, sequenced in a study of T cells in Graves' hyperthyroidism and ophthalmopathy. RNA transcripts were the template for amplifying TCR beta CDR3 regions. HTBI primers drove first-round RT-PCR of the TCR CDR3. Each CDR3 protein is one row after TCRdb ran MiXCR on the multiplex PCR reads. The sample consists of under 400,000 distinct CDR3 sequences, roughly 15% of them appearing once. The material sequenced was blood. The receptor source for this set is a woman aged 60-70 years with Graves' ophthalmopathy.

This clonotype was seen at least ten times. The chain joins TRBV2 to TRBJ2-5, with 7 bases lining up with TRBD1. CDR3 length: 15 residues. The germline V gene encodes CDR1 SNHLY and CDR2 FYNNEI. V dropped 6 bases and J dropped 2; count of bases not matched to a gene: 9. The CDR3 loop reads CASRSGTAPQETQYF. CDR3 in DNA: TGTGCCAGCAGGTCCGGGACAGCCCCTCAAGAGACCCAGTACTTC.

The sample holds many counts of this clonotype. The chain has TRBV2 and TRBJ1-2, with TRBD1 as a possible D gene (5 bases). Trimming stripped 10 bases from V and 4 bases from J, with 13 bases between. Germline lookup yields CDR1 SNHLY and CDR2 FYNNEI. The CDR3 runs 12 residues. The CDR3 region is CATQQEFYGYTF. The DNA for the CDR3 is TGTGCCACCCAACAGGAATTCTATGGCTACACCTTC.

Details on this clonotype: A much bigger clone sits one base away, suggesting this may be a read error. The rearrangement joins TRBV20-1 to TRBJ2-1; 8 bases map to TRBD1. CDR1 is DFQATT and CDR2 is SNEGSKA in the germline V gene (reference sequence). The CDR3 has 17 amino acids. CDR3: CSAPYTEQGVSYSEQFF. CDR3 bases: TGCAGTGCTCCGTATACCGAACAGGGGGTCTCCTACAGTGAGCAGTTCTTC.

The J gene is TRBJ2-1, the V gene TRBV4-1, with 10 bases fitting TRBD2. Looked up from germline, CDR1 is MGHRA and CDR2 is YSYEKL. The CDR3 sequence is 16 residues long. V shed 1 base, J shed 5 bases, and the junction held 5 bases outside the gene matches. In DNA, the CDR3 is TGCGCCAGCAGCCAAGGGCTAGCGGGAGTGAACAATGAGCAGTTCTTC. Translated, it gives CASSQGLAGVNNEQFF.

This clonotype was seen a few times. Without the conserved terminal phenylalanine or tryptophan, this CDR3 likely stems from a read error. The chain combines TRBV7-6 with TRBJ2-5, with TRBD2 matching over 7 bases. Germline V lookup: CDR1 SGHVS, CDR2 FNYEAQ. This CDR3 is 16 amino acids long. Unmatched junction bases numbered 10, after V lost 5 bases and J lost 1 base. The DNA for the CDR3 is TGTGCCAGCAGCCCCCCCGGCGGGAGTGTCCAAGAGACCCAGTACCTC. The encoded protein is CASSPPGGSVQETQYL.

This clonotype has only a few counts. The chain carries TRBV24-1 and TRBJ2-7; 7 nucleotides align to TRBD1. Trimming at V came to 9 bases and at J to 3 bases, leaving 1 base not matched to a gene. CDR1 KGHDR and CDR2 SFDVKD come from the germline V gene. The CDR3 totals 11 residues. The CDR3 DNA reads as TGTGCCACCGGGGACAGCTACGAGCAGTACTTC. It encodes CATGDSYEQYF.

In its sample, this clonotype was seen a few times. The rearrangement links TRBV3-1 to TRBJ2-7; 9 positions match TRBD2. This CDR3 is 15 amino acids long. The V segment lost 4 bases and the J segment 7 bases; nucleotides outside the gene matches: 11. Germline CDR1 and CDR2: LGHDT and YNNKEL (reference sequence). CDR3 sequence (DNA): TGTGCCAGCAGCCCTCCTGCGGGAGGGCCTAAGGAGCAGTACTTC. It specifies CASSPPAGGPKEQYF.

The rearrangement links TRBV19 to TRBJ2-1; D may be TRBD1 (8 bases). The CDR3 consists of 14 residues. Per germline, CDR1 LNHDA and CDR2 SQIVND (reference sequence). Trimming took 7 bases from V and 5 from J, leaving 15 bases between them. The DNA for the CDR3 is TGTGCCAGTATTCGGACAGGGAGGGACAATGAGCAGTTCTTC. It codes for CASIRTGRDNEQFF.

This rearrangement joins TRBV19 to TRBJ2-7, with 8 bases matching TRBD2. Germline V CDR1 and CDR2: LNHDA, SQIVND (reference sequence). This CDR3 is 17 amino acids long. Trimming at V came to 2 bases and at J to 4 bases, leaving 13 bases not matched to a gene. In DNA, the CDR3 is TGTGCCAGTAGTATAAGGTTTAGCGGGATCAGTTCTTACGAGCAGTACTTC. This codes for CASSIRFSGISSYEQYF.

This clonotype has ten or more counts. The chain joins TRBV7-9 to TRBJ1-1, with 7 bases fitting TRBD1. This CDR3 spans 16 amino acids. CDR1 is SEHNR, CDR2 FQNEAQ, per germline (reference sequence). V trimming: 5 bases; J trimming: 0 bases; junction bases outside the gene matches: 9. CDR3 sequence reads: CASSPLTGAMNTEAFF. The CDR3 DNA is TGTGCCAGCAGCCCTCTTACAGGGGCCATGAACACTGAAGCTTTCTTT.

This clonotype was recorded at least ten times. The CDR3 coding sequence is TGCAGTGCCAAGGGACAGAGCTCCTACGAGCAGTACTTC. It encodes CSAKGQSSYEQYF. The V and J genes are TRBV20-1 and TRBJ2-7, with 7 bases identical to TRBD1. J gave up 0 bases and V 6 bases, and 5 bases lay outside the gene matches. Germline V lookup: CDR1 DFQATT, CDR2 SNEGSKA (reference sequence). The CDR3 contains 13 residues.

This sequence joins TRBV20-1 and TRBJ2-1; 11 bases line up with TRBD2. Germline values: CDR1 DFQATT, CDR2 SNEGSKA (reference sequence). After removal of 5 bases from V and 0 bases from J, the junction contained 3 bases not matched to a gene. The CDR3 extends over 15 amino acids. CDR3 region: CSAPGLAGSYNEQFF. The CDR3 coding sequence is TGCAGTGCTCCCGGACTAGCGGGCTCCTACAATGAGCAGTTCTTC.

This clonotype came up a few times. The chain carries TRBV9 and TRBJ1-4; 7 bases map to TRBD1. The germline V gene has CDR1 SGDLS and CDR2 YYNGEE. Trimming at V came to 3 bases and at J to 7 bases, leaving 12 bases not matched to a gene. The CDR3 is 16 residues long. The CDR3 sequence: CASSETPGGPIEKLFF. CDR3 DNA: TGTGCCAGCAGCGAGACCCCAGGGGGGCCCATTGAAAAACTGTTTTTT.

This sequence joins TRBV5-6 and TRBJ2-7; 8 nucleotides align to TRBD1. The CDR3 is 15 amino acids. The germline V gene has CDR1 SGHDT and CDR2 YYEEEE. The junction had 7 bases not matched to a gene; V was cut back by 5 bases and J by 0 bases. The CDR3 reads CASRTTGASSYEQYF. CDR3 bases: TGTGCCAGCAGGACGACAGGGGCTTCCTCCTACGAGCAGTACTTC.

This clonotype was seen many times. This rearrangement joins TRBV28 to TRBJ2-1; TRBD1 agrees at 8 bases. The CDR3 extends over 15 amino acids. J gave up 4 bases and V 5 bases, and 7 bases lay outside the gene matches. Germline values: CDR1 MDHEN, CDR2 SYDVKM. The CDR3 loop is CASSAGTGLYNEQFF. CDR3 DNA: TGTGCCAGCAGTGCAGGGACAGGCCTGTACAATGAGCAGTTCTTC.

This clonotype was counted at least ten times. V usage is TRBV12-3 or TRBV12-4 and J usage is TRBJ1-5, with 8 bases aligning to TRBD1. Trimming took 4 bases from V and 2 from J; bases not matched to a gene: 7. The CDR3 sequence is 16 residues long. The CDR3 here is CASSSSPGQGNQPQHF. The CDR3 DNA reads TGTGCCAGCAGTTCAAGCCCGGGACAGGGCAATCAGCCCCAGCATTTT.

The chain employs TRBV28 and TRBJ2-2, with 7 bases aligning to TRBD2. J gave up 0 bases and V 7 bases, and 5 bases lay outside the gene matches. This CDR3 has 15 residues. Germline CDR1 reads MDHEN; CDR2 reads SYDVKM. CDR3 amino acids: CASMGGSTNTGELFF. CDR3 nucleotide sequence: TGTGCCAGCATGGGCGGGAGTACGAACACCGGGGAGCTGTTTTTT.

This clonotype was seen at least ten times. The chain has TRBV7-2 and TRBJ2-1; D is perhaps TRBD2 (5 bases). The length of the CDR3 is 16 residues. Trimming left V 2 bases short and J 2 bases short, with 13 bases between. Germline V gene data show CDR1 as SGHTA and CDR2 as FQGNSA. CDR3 DNA sequence: TGTGCCAGCAGCTTATCGGGAAATTTCGCCTACAATGAGCAGTTCTTC. This sequence encodes CASSLSGNFAYNEQFF.

The table lists this clonotype with a few counts. The chain employs TRBV18 and TRBJ2-7; 7 bases line up with TRBD2. With V trimmed by 3 bases and J by 0 bases, 11 bases remained unmatched. The CDR3 has 17 amino acids. Germline V gives CDR1 KGHSH, CDR2 LQKENI. CDR3 amino acids: CASSPGLAGFRSYEQYF. CDR3 bases: TGTGCCAGCTCACCGGGGTTAGCGGGTTTCCGCTCCTACGAGCAGTACTTC.

V usage is TRBV5-1 and J usage is TRBJ2-7, with 10 bases aligning to TRBD2. Germline trimming cut 4 bases from V and 5 bases from J; bases unmatched to any gene: 6. Germline lookup yields CDR1 SGHRS and CDR2 YFSETQ. CDR3 length: 14 residues. CDR3 in amino acids: CASSPLAGVDEQYF. The CDR3 nucleotides are TGCGCCAGCAGCCCCCTAGCGGGAGTCGACGAGCAGTACTTC. Looking up the rest from reference TRBV5-1 and TRBJ2-7 gives the full variable domain: KAGVTQTPRYLIKTRGQQVTLSCSPISGHRSVSWYQQTPGQGLQFLFEYFSETQRNKGNFPGRFSGRQFSNSRSEMNVSTLELGDSALYLCASSPLAGVDEQYFGPGTRLTVT.

The gene calls are TRBV12-3 or TRBV12-4 and TRBJ2-3; no definite D call. The CDR3 is 16 residues long. Trimming shortened V by 3 bases and J by 6 bases, and 19 bases separated the two germline ends. This CDR3 is CASSFQSPILGDTQYF. In DNA, the CDR3 is TGTGCCAGCAGTTTTCAGAGTCCCATTCTGGGGGATACGCAGTATTTT.

This clonotype has a count of ten or more. The V gene is TRBV14, the J gene TRBJ2-7; TRBD1 might be the D (6 bases). The germline V gene encodes CDR1 SGHDN and CDR2 FVKESK. The V and J ends lost 2 bases and 5 bases respectively, with 7 bases between them. The CDR3 length is 12 residues. CDR3 amino acids: CASSQNRDEQYF. CDR3 DNA sequence: TGTGCCAGCAGCCAAAACAGGGACGAGCAGTACTTC.

This clonotype was recorded a few times. The chain links TRBV5-1 to TRBJ1-5, with TRBD1 as a possible D gene (5 bases). Germline V CDR1 and CDR2: SGHRS, YFSETQ. This CDR3 spans 14 amino acids. Between the trimmed V and J ends, which lost 2 bases and 3 bases, there was a span of 9 bases. The CDR3 region is CASSFGGFNQPQHF. CDR3 DNA sequence: TGCGCCAGCAGCTTCGGGGGTTTCAATCAGCCCCAGCATTTT.

The V gene is TRBV12-3 or TRBV12-4, the J gene TRBJ2-3, with 10 nucleotides matching TRBD2. The CDR3 has 16 amino acids. Trimming removed 4 bases from V and 3 bases from J; junction bases left unmatched: 7. The CDR3 reads CASSSSGRALTDTQYF. DNA of the CDR3: TGTGCCAGCAGTTCCAGCGGGAGGGCCTTGACAGATACGCAGTATTTT.

Notes on this clonotype: A read error may explain this, as a much larger clone is one base away. The V and J genes are TRBV7-3 and TRBJ2-1; 10 nucleotides agree with TRBD2. Germline values: CDR1 SGHTA, CDR2 FQGTGA. The V and J ends lost 5 bases and 9 bases, in that order; junction bases with no gene match: 10. CDR3 length equals 15 residues. The DNA for the CDR3 is TGTGCCAGCAGCGTGGCTAGCGGGGGAGGTGGTGAGCAGTTCTTC. Translation gives CASSVASGGGGEQFF.

As regards this clonotype: This may be a read error: a much more frequent sequence differs by one nucleotide. The J gene is TRBJ2-7, the V gene TRBV29-1; D is possibly TRBD1 or TRBD2 (5 bases each). This CDR3 region has 11 residues. CDR1 and CDR2 (germline): SQVTM, ANQGSEA. CDR3 nucleotide sequence: TGCAGCGCCCGACGGGGCTACGGGCAGTACTTC. It translates to CSARRGYGQYF.